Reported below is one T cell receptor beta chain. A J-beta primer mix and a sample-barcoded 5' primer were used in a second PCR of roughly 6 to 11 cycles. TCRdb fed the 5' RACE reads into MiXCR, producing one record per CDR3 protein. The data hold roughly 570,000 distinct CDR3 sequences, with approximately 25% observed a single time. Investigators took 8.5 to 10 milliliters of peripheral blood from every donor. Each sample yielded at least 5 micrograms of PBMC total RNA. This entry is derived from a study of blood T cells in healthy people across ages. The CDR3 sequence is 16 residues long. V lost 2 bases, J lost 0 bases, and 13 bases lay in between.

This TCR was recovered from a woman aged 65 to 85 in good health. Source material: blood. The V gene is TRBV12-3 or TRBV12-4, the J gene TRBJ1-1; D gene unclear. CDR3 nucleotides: TGTGCCAGCAGTTTATACGTAGCATTCATGAACACTGAAGCTTTCTTT. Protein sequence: CASSLYVAFMNTEAFF.